This TCR beta chain is from a study of T cell responses to AZD1222 COVID-19 vaccine (dated by TCRdb to about 2021). With respect to the entire study: AZD1222 recipients with second doses at about 4 weeks or about 12 weeks were pooled, because spike-specific TCR depth and breadth did not differ between schedules. Trial participants were enrolled into age subgroups of 18-55, 56-69 and 70-plus years, which contained around 150, 29 and 61 TCR-sequenced participants, respectively. TCR sequencing was performed for about 250 trial participants, of whom about 200 were given two doses of AZD1222 and roughly 25 were given two doses of MenACWY control vaccine.

The paper's findings and limits, for the study overall: Reportedly, close to half of the unique spike-specific TCRs recognized epitopes lying outside the regions that are mutated in the B.1.351 and B.1.1.7 variants. Because no day 14 peak-response samples were available, repertoires were characterized only after the peak T cell response. Spike-specific TCR breadth and depth rose significantly after two AZD1222 doses compared with day 0 and with MenACWY recipients. Participants were mostly white British, with more females than males. The authors suggested clonal diversity may have been underestimated. The 56-69-year group was small, and its depth increase did not reach significance, likely because of low power. The vaccine-associated CD4 TCRs covered the entire spike protein, and the dominant responses fell in regions 160-218 and 743-854. Conclusions about previously exposed vaccinees are limited because only six or seven AZD1222 recipients were SARS-CoV-2 seropositive at baseline.

About this clone itself: No cognate antigen has been identified for it. Base qualities are not at hand, and no much larger clone is one base apart.

The time point label of this sample denotes: baseline before first vaccination. Vaccinee samples were obtained from the UK trials COV001 and COV002, which included a single-blind randomized controlled phase 2/3 trial of AZD1222 (ChAdOx1 nCoV-19) in healthy adults. Trial participant PBMC samples were collected at day 0 and day 28 after the second dose for TCRbeta chain sequencing. The CDR3 regions of human TCRbeta chains were analyzed by immunosequencing. The authors' analysis ran thus. Repertoire TCRs were checked for matches against a reference library of SARS-CoV-2-specific TCRs that had been generated using the MIRA antigen-specificity platform. Breadth was defined as the fraction of unique TCRs that were SARS-CoV-2-associated. Depth was defined as the fraction of total T cells that were SARS-CoV-2-associated. Each spike-specific TCR was assigned to its reactive spike region and to a CD4 or CD8 class using the MIRA data. Log10-transformed breadth and depth values were compared by one-way ANOVA with Sidak's multiple comparisons tests. TCRdb took over this immuneACCESS table, retaining in-frame rearrangements with V and J assigned. Such tables are incomplete; in checked studies, under half of the missing clones stem from an unresolved V gene, and the remainder is unexplained. V, J and clone size are taken as reported in that table, and D and trimming were inferred from the DNA itself. This sample comprises around 120,000 clones, less than 90% of them detected only once. Jointly, the top ten make up around 7.5% of the sample.

CDR1 is given as ENHRY and CDR2 as SYGVKD, both from the germline V gene. The germline V end is reduced by 6 bases and the J end by 4 bases; junction bases left unmatched: 11. The CDR3 spans 15 residues, from the cysteine through the phenylalanine. CDR3 DNA is the only sequence kept; it has 45 bases, read in frame from the first base. The chain uses TRBV10-3 and TRBJ2-7; 8 nucleotides in the junction match TRBD1. Sequenced here: peripheral blood, sampled on day 0 of AZD1222 vaccination. This sequence originates from an adult in good health. In nucleotides, the sequence is TGTGCCATCAGACTCCCCCGGGACAGGTCTTACGAGCAGTACTTC. This encodes CAIRLPRDRSYEQYF.